The 21 T cell receptor beta chains in this list originate from one sample, sequenced in a study of blood T cell repertoires in COVID-19. Some clones are missing from TCRdb's copy, which holds only in-frame ones; the method was immunoSEQ multiplex PCR. The table lists 200,000 to 250,000 clones, about 82% of them singletons. Material for sequencing was peripheral blood. All receptors come from a woman over 75 with COVID-19, enrolled during active disease.

The V call is TRBV27, the J call TRBJ2-3, with no clear D. CDR3 length: 14 residues. CDR1 is MNHEY and CDR2 is SMNVEV in the germline V gene (reference sequence). Trimming shortened V by 6 bases and J by 2 bases, and 12 bases separated the two germline ends. The CDR3 reads CASSPGSSTDTQYF. As DNA, the CDR3 is TGTGCCAGCAGCCCAGGCAGCTCCACAGATACGCAGTATTTT.

CDR3 nucleotide sequence: TGTGCCAGCAGTTCCGGGACAGGGGAAGGGTACAATGAGCAGTTCTTC. As protein: CASSSGTGEGYNEQFF. V and J are TRBV28 and TRBJ2-1; 10 nucleotides match TRBD1. V lost 4 bases to trimming and J lost 4 bases; unmatched junction nucleotides: 7. The CDR3 sequence is 16 residues long. Per the germline V gene, CDR1 is MDHEN and CDR2 is SYDVKM.

The chain recombines TRBV11-2 with TRBJ2-2, with TRBD2 matching 11 bases. Germline assignment: CDR1 SGHAT and CDR2 FQNNGV. There are 16 residues in the CDR3. V lost 5 bases and J lost 5; bases outside the gene matches: 7. CDR3 loop: CASSPTSGGGTGELFF. In DNA form, the CDR3 reads TGTGCCAGCAGCCCAACTAGCGGGGGAGGAACCGGGGAGCTGTTTTTT.

Here the CDR3 reads CASSLAGGPTDTQYF. For the CDR3, the DNA is TGTGCCAGCAGCTTAGCGGGGGGACCCACAGATACGCAGTATTTT. The chain has TRBV7-9 and TRBJ2-3; possible D gene TRBD2, 6 bases. CDR3 length: 15 residues. Trimming took off 0 bases at V and 2 bases at J, with 9 bases between the two ends. Germline V gives CDR1 SEHNR, CDR2 FQNEAQ (reference sequence).

This clone was picked up a small number of times. The chain carries TRBV6-5 and TRBJ2-2; possibly TRBD2 for D (6 bases). V dropped 8 bases and J dropped 4 bases, with 11 bases sitting between them. The CDR3 is 13 residues long. Germline V gives CDR1 MNHEY, CDR2 SVGAGI. The CDR3 bases are TGTGCCAGCGGTCTGGGAGGCACCGGGGAGCTGTTTTTT. Amino acids: CASGLGGTGELFF.

The rearrangement joins TRBV6-2 or TRBV6-3 to TRBJ1-6; TRBD1 is a possible D gene (6 bases). The ends were cut back, 0 bases at V and 5 bases at J, with 14 bases in the middle. CDR3 size: 17 residues. Germline V lookup: CDR1 MNHEY, CDR2 SVGEGT. CDR3 protein: CASSYSGARVDNSPLHF. The CDR3 DNA reads as TGTGCCAGCAGTTACTCGGGGGCCCGAGTTGATAATTCACCCCTCCACTTT.

The rearrangement links TRBV7-8 to TRBJ2-7; a weak D match, TRBD2 (5 bases). Trimming stripped 5 bases from V and 3 bases from J, with 8 bases between. The length of the CDR3 is 12 residues. Germline V gene sequence: CDR1 SGHVS, CDR2 FQNEAQ. The CDR3 DNA follows: TGTGCCAGCAGCCCCGAGGGCTACGAGCAGTACTTC. Amino acid sequence: CASSPEGYEQYF.

The chain is built from TRBV3-1 (or the pseudogene TRBV3-2) and TRBJ2-1, with a tentative D call TRBD1 (6 bases). This CDR3 contains 15 residues. V lost 4 bases and J 2 bases, leaving 12 bases between the germline ends. Germline V gene data show CDR1 as LGHDT and CDR2 as YNNKEL (reference sequence). DNA for the CDR3: TGTGCCAGCAGCCTCGCCAGGGGAGCCTACAATGAGCAGTTCTTC. This codes for CASSLARGAYNEQFF.

The gene calls are TRBV5-4 and TRBJ1-4, with D hard to call. The CDR3 extends over 14 amino acids. Germline V gives CDR1 SGHNT, CDR2 YYREEE (reference sequence). V was shortened by 1 base and J by 11 bases, with 15 bases between the two germline ends. CDR3 DNA: TGTGCCAGCAGCTTGTTTGAGGTCCCCGGGAAACTGTTTTTT. Translation gives CASSLFEVPGKLFF.

CDR3 loop: CASSFYQGGTDTQYF. Here the CDR3 DNA reads TGTGCCAGCAGCTTTTATCAGGGCGGCACAGATACGCAGTATTTT. The genes are TRBV7-9 and TRBJ2-3; D might be TRBD1 (5 bases). Germline V gene data show CDR1 as SEHNR and CDR2 as FQNEAQ (reference sequence). Trimming shortened V by 3 bases and J by 1 base, and 11 bases separated the two germline ends. CDR3 length: 15 amino acids.

This clone has a single count. V gene TRBV12-3 or TRBV12-4 combines with J gene TRBJ1-1; the D is unclear. The V end lost 3 bases, the J end lost 6 bases, and 8 bases lay between the germline ends. This CDR3 has 12 amino acids. Here the CDR3 reads CASSFSGSEAFF. CDR3 DNA: TGTGCCAGCAGTTTCAGTGGCTCTGAAGCTTTCTTT.

The DNA of the CDR3 is TGTGCCAGCAGGAGGGCCAGCTCCTACGAGCAGTACGTC. It codes for CASRRASSYEQYV. The rearrangement links TRBV6-5 to TRBJ2-7; perhaps TRBD2 as D (5 bases). The CDR3 loop spans 13 amino acids. Trimming removed 6 bases at V and 0 bases at J, with 9 bases between. Per the germline V gene, CDR1 is MNHEY and CDR2 is SVGAGI.

About this clone: Other DNA variants within this sample encode the same CDR3. This chain links TRBV6-6 with TRBJ1-1, with a tentative D call TRBD1 (5 bases). The CDR3 length is 13 residues. Germline V CDR1 and CDR2: MNHNY, SVGAGI (reference sequence). The V and J ends lost 0 bases and 5 bases respectively, with 7 bases between them. In DNA form, the CDR3 reads TGTGCCAGCAGTTACTCCGGGGGAACTGAAGCTTTCTTT. Its translation: CASSYSGGTEAFF.

This clone was seen a single time. V usage is TRBV2 and J usage is TRBJ2-5; D unresolved. Trimming removed 4 bases at V and 1 base at J, with 13 bases between. CDR1 and CDR2 (germline): SNHLY, FYNNEI. The CDR3 totals 15 residues. CDR3 amino acids: CASSGTGLFQETQYF. The DNA for the CDR3 is TGTGCCAGCAGTGGAACTGGGCTATTCCAAGAGACCCAGTACTTC.

The DNA for the CDR3 is TGTGCCAGCAGCTGGTCCCGGGACTTCTCCTACGAGCAGTACTTC. It specifies CASSWSRDFSYEQYF. The J gene is TRBJ2-7, the V gene TRBV5-6; perhaps TRBD2 as D (6 bases). The germline V and J ends were trimmed by 3 bases and 0 bases, with 13 bases remaining between them. There are 15 residues in the CDR3. Germline lookup yields CDR1 SGHDT and CDR2 YYEEEE.

This chain connects TRBV14 to TRBJ1-2; tentative D call: TRBD1 (6 bases). Trimming took off 3 bases at V and 2 bases at J, with 13 bases between the two ends. This CDR3 contains 15 residues. Germline values: CDR1 SGHDN, CDR2 FVKESK. As DNA, the CDR3 is TGTGCCAGCAGCCACAGGGGAGCCTTCAACTATGGCTACACCTTC. This codes for CASSHRGAFNYGYTF.

Notes on this clone: The junction shows a germline mismatch at one end, possibly a read error. The chain uses TRBV7-2 and TRBJ1-6; tentative D call: TRBD1 (6 bases). In germline, CDR1 is SGHTA, CDR2 FQGNSA. The CDR3 is 16 amino acids. The CDR3: CASSLVYRAKESPLHF. The DNA for the CDR3 is TGTGCCAGCAGTTTAGTGTACAGGGCCAAAGAATCACCCCTCCACTTT.

The V call is TRBV27, the J call TRBJ1-2, with D perhaps matching TRBD1 (6 bases). The CDR3 runs to 13 residues. Looked up from germline, CDR1 is MNHEY and CDR2 is SMNVEV (reference sequence). V lost 0 bases, J lost 6 bases, and 8 bases lay in between. DNA of the CDR3: TGTGCCAGCAGTTTATCAGGGGGTAATGGCTACACCTTC. Its translation: CASSLSGGNGYTF.

In its sample, this clone was seen once. The chain employs TRBV5-8 and TRBJ2-3; a possible D gene is TRBD2 (5 bases). Trimming stripped 0 bases from V and 0 bases from J, with 14 bases between. Germline V gives CDR1 SGHTS, CDR2 YDEGEE. The CDR3 runs to 17 residues. This chain's CDR3 is CASSLGEQTSSTDTQYF. The DNA of the CDR3 is TGTGCCAGCAGCTTGGGGGAGCAGACTTCTAGCACAGATACGCAGTATTTT. Supplemented by reference TRBV5-8 and TRBJ2-3, the full variable domain reads EAGVTQSPTHLIKTRGQQATLRCSPISGHTSVYWYQQALGLGLQFLLWYDEGEERNRGNFPPRFSGRQFPNYSSELNVNALELEDSALYLCASSLGEQTSSTDTQYFGPGTRLTVL.

The gene calls are TRBV28 and TRBJ1-1, with D maybe TRBD1 (6 bases). This CDR3 contains 14 residues. Germline V gives CDR1 MDHEN, CDR2 SYDVKM. Between the trimmed V and J ends, which lost 6 bases and 5 bases, there was a span of 16 bases. DNA of the CDR3: TGTGCCAGCAGAGAACAGGGCCGGAAAACTGAAGCTTTCTTT. Translating it yields CASREQGRKTEAFF.

This clone appeared a single time. This chain uses TRBV29-1 with TRBJ1-1, with D possibly matching TRBD1 (6 bases). The CDR3 totals 13 residues. Trimming left V 4 bases short and J 1 base short, with 10 bases between. The V gene's germline CDR1 is SQVTM and CDR2 ANQGSEA. The CDR3 loop is CSVARQENTEAFF. Here the CDR3 DNA reads TGCAGCGTTGCTCGACAGGAGAACACTGAAGCTTTCTTT.